This TCR beta chain was identified during a study of blood T cells in healthy people across ages (dated by TCRdb to 2015 to 2017). For the study in its entirety: In model experiments, template switching captured about one uniquely barcoded TCR beta cDNA molecule for every two T cells. The study measured age-related changes in TCR beta repertoire diversity using deep sequencing normalized with unique cDNA molecular identifiers. The donors were divided into four age groups: young (average 16 years), middle-aged (approximately 39), aged (approximately 62) and long-lived (roughly 82). To avoid experimental bias, donors of different ages were spread randomly across the sequencing lanes. Two additional independent replicas of 1 million unique cDNA reads from the same blood draw were analyzed for two donors (one aged 18 to 30 and one aged 80 or older). General conclusions and limits of the study: Because the CMV infection status of the donors was unknown, age-related changes in expanded clonotypes may potentially have been confounded. Bulk unsorted PBMC profiling prevented conclusive comparison of naive and antigen-experienced compartments. Observed TCR beta diversity per million T cells fell roughly linearly with age, and a significant reduction was already apparent by age about 43. A strong correlation was found between observed TCR beta diversity and the percentage of naive T cells measured by flow cytometry. Total diversity estimates from one million sequenced T cells were considered lower bounds and underestimates. The long-lived group showed more naive CD4+ T cells, fewer expanded clones and increased TCR diversity than the aged group, suggesting age selection.

On this clonotype itself: Its antigen is not yet known. There are no base qualities to consult, and no much larger clone falls within one base.

The roughly 39 donors, aged about 6 to 95 years, were systemically healthy Caucasian individuals from Russia. Each donor gave around 9.8 milliliters of peripheral blood, collected into EDTA-treated Vacutainer tubes. PBMCs were isolated by Ficoll-Paque density-gradient centrifugation, with at least 7 million obtained per sample. Trizol reagent was used to extract total RNA from the PBMCs, yielding at least 5 micrograms per sample. Naive CD45RAhigh/CD27high T cell percentages were measured by flow cytometry on a PBMC aliquot from every donor. Libraries were made using 5' RACE. The reads were generated on an Illumina HiSeq 2500. A second PCR of about 7 to 12 cycles was run with a J-beta primer mix and a sample-barcoded 5' primer. A unique molecular identifier was introduced onto each TCR beta cDNA molecule by a template-switch 5' adaptor carrying 12 random nucleotides. Each sample yielded at least 2.5 million CDR3-containing paired-end reads. All of the RNA was converted into first-strand cDNA using the Mint cDNA synthesis kit, with a TRBC-specific oligonucleotide serving as the primer. Following uracil-DNA glycosylase treatment, a first 18-cycle PCR with universal primers M1SS and BC2_uni_R was performed on all cDNA. The study's own analysis went as follows. For normalization, 1 million high-quality reads, each with a distinct molecular identifier, were randomly selected from each sample. Reads sharing molecular identifiers were discarded rather than binned into consensus sequences. MiTCR, run with a Q25 quality threshold and the strictest error-elimination algorithm, handled CDR3 identification, clonotype clustering and error correction. A nonparametric unseen species model using Euler transformation provided a lower-bound estimate of total TCR beta diversity. TCRdb reworked the public reads: Q25 trimming with fastp, MiXCR clone assembly, productive beta chains retained. For every CDR3 protein sequence, its rows merge into one entry that carries the most common genes and DNA. The V and J calls and clone size come from TCRdb's table, not from the authors' own analysis. This sample has approximately 1.5 million distinct CDR3 sequences in its table, and around 40% of those were observed once. Together, the top ten hold over 3.5% of the sample.

V sheds 6 bases and J sheds 4 bases, leaving 12 bases between their ends. Inclusive of the bounding cysteine and phenylalanine, the CDR3 is 13 residues long. Here the CDR3 DNA is all that survives: 39 bases in frame from base 1. What was sequenced was blood. Recombination linked TRBV12-3 or TRBV12-4 to TRBJ1-1, with the D gene not confidently named. This TCR came from a young woman in good health. The DNA is TGTGCCAGCAGGGGGTCTTGGGCCACTGAAGCTTTCTTT. Translation gives CASRGSWATEAFF.